The 31 T cell receptor beta chains reported below all come from one sample, sequenced in a study of OX40 agonist ivuxolimab in advanced cancers. Libraries were prepared by immunoSEQ multiplex PCR; TCRdb keeps only in-frame clonotypes and omits some of them. The sample yields about 99,000 clones, around 90% seen once. Sequenced material: CD4+ or CD8+ T cells sorted from blood, taken in a trial of the OX40 agonist ivuxolimab. The receptors were sampled from an adult with an advanced solid tumor such as melanoma, head and neck, liver or kidney cancer.

The chain employs TRBV28 and TRBJ2-3; D is possibly TRBD1 or TRBD2 (5 bases each). Trimming removed 5 bases at V and 0 bases at J, with 12 bases between. Germline values: CDR1 MDHEN, CDR2 SYDVKM. The CDR3 spans 15 residues. The CDR3 region has the DNA TGTGCCAGCAGTCTAGACTGGGACAGCACAGATACGCAGTATTTT. This gives the protein CASSLDWDSTDTQYF.

The rearrangement joins TRBV30 to TRBJ2-3, with 8 bases identical to TRBD2. Germline V gene lookup returns CDR1 GTSNPN and CDR2 SVGIG (reference sequence). V lost 2 bases to trimming and J lost 6 bases; unmatched junction nucleotides: 7. CDR3 length: 14 residues. CDR3: CAWSPGGGLDTQYF. Written as DNA, the CDR3 is TGTGCCTGGAGTCCCGGGGGGGGGCTGGATACGCAGTATTTT.

The chain couples TRBV6-1 to TRBJ1-6; 7 bases are a match to TRBD1. Germline assignment: CDR1 MNHNS and CDR2 SASEGT. V shed 4 bases, J shed 5 bases, and the junction held 2 bases outside the gene matches. The CDR3 loop spans 14 amino acids. CDR3 sequence (DNA): TGTGCCAGCAGTGCAGACAGGGATAATTCACCCCTCCACTTT. Its protein is CASSADRDNSPLHF.

The chain is built from TRBV7-2 and TRBJ2-1; TRBD2 is a possible D gene (6 bases). CDR3 length equals 16 residues. The germline gives CDR1 SGHTA, CDR2 FQGNSA. The V end lost 4 bases, the J end lost 5 bases, and 18 bases lay between the germline ends. CDR3 protein: CASSSAARRANNEQFF. CDR3 DNA: TGTGCCAGCAGCTCTGCTGCCCGGAGGGCCAACAATGAGCAGTTCTTC.

The chain has TRBV5-1 and TRBJ2-7; perhaps D is TRBD1 or TRBD2 (5 bases each). The CDR3 has 16 residues. V lost 1 base and J 1 base, leaving 15 bases between the germline ends. Germline lookup yields CDR1 SGHRS and CDR2 YFSETQ. CDR3 in DNA: TGCGCCAGCAGCTTGACCGGGACGGTGAATTCCTACGAGCAGTACTTC. As protein: CASSLTGTVNSYEQYF. The variable domain in full, completed from reference TRBV5-1 and TRBJ2-7, reads KAGVTQTPRYLIKTRGQQVTLSCSPISGHRSVSWYQQTPGQGLQFLFEYFSETQRNKGNFPGRFSGRQFSNSRSEMNVSTLELGDSALYLCASSLTGTVNSYEQYFGPGTRLTVT.

The chain links TRBV27 to TRBJ2-1, with 14 bases fitting TRBD2. Germline V gene data show CDR1 as MNHEY and CDR2 as SMNVEV (reference sequence). With V trimmed by 5 bases and J by 2 bases, 5 bases remained unmatched. The length of the CDR3 is 17 residues. The CDR3 region has the DNA TGTGCCAGCAGTCTACGGACTAGCGGGGGGACCTACAATGAGCAGTTCTTC. Translating it yields CASSLRTSGGTYNEQFF.

V is TRBV7-6 and J is TRBJ1-1, with D unclear. The CDR3 covers 13 residues. Germline V gene lookup returns CDR1 SGHVS and CDR2 FNYEAQ. Trimming took off 1 base at V and 1 base at J, with 4 bases between the two ends. The CDR3 DNA reads as TGTGCCAGCAGCTTAGAGGCGAACACTGAAGCTTTCTTT. Protein: CASSLEANTEAFF.

The J gene is TRBJ2-7, the V gene TRBV6-6, with D unresolved. The CDR3 totals 11 residues. Trimming left V 2 bases short and J 4 bases short, with 3 bases between. CDR1 and CDR2 (germline): MNHNY, SVGAGI (reference sequence). The CDR3 spells CASSYKYEQYF. For the CDR3, the DNA is TGTGCCAGCAGTTACAAGTACGAGCAGTACTTC.

The chain recombines TRBV7-9 with TRBJ2-7; D perhaps matches TRBD2 (6 bases). This CDR3 region has 14 residues. Per the germline V gene, CDR1 is SEHNR and CDR2 is FQNEAQ (reference sequence). The V end was cut by 11 bases, the J end by 2 bases, with 19 bases between. The CDR3: CASEGQGTTYEQYF. The CDR3 DNA sequence: TGTGCCTCGGAGGGCCAGGGTACTACCTACGAGCAGTACTTC.

The chain uses TRBV7-2 and TRBJ2-7; D might be TRBD2 (5 bases). CDR3 length equals 12 residues. The germline gives CDR1 SGHTA, CDR2 FQGNSA. Deletions cut 2 bases from V and 7 bases from J, with 9 bases between. CDR3 DNA: TGTGCCAGCAGCTTATACGAGCGGGAGCAGTACTTC. This encodes CASSLYEREQYF.

CDR3 in amino acids: CASKGRTQNTGELFF. For the CDR3, the DNA is TGTGCCAGTAAGGGGCGGACGCAGAACACCGGGGAGCTGTTTTTT. The chain carries TRBV19 and TRBJ2-2; the D gene is possibly TRBD1 (5 bases). This CDR3 comprises 15 residues. CDR1 and CDR2 from the germline V gene are LNHDA and SQIVND (reference sequence). V lost 7 bases, J lost 1 base, and 13 bases lay in between.

V usage is TRBV15 and J usage is TRBJ2-5; D remains ambiguous. Germline-derived CDR1 and CDR2 are LNHNV and YYDKDF (reference sequence). Between the trimmed V and J ends, which lost 2 bases and 2 bases, there was a span of 3 bases. The CDR3 runs to 12 residues. Written as DNA, the CDR3 is TGTGCCACCAGCAGATTTCAAGAGACCCAGTACTTC. It encodes CATSRFQETQYF.

The gene calls are TRBV5-6 and TRBJ2-5, with 7 bases aligning to TRBD1. CDR1 is SGHDT, CDR2 YYEEEE, per germline. The CDR3 consists of 14 residues. The V gene end was trimmed by 5 bases and the J gene end by 5 bases; junction bases not matched to a gene: 9. Here the CDR3 reads CASSFRQGSETQYF. The CDR3 region has the DNA TGTGCCAGCAGTTTCCGACAGGGAAGCGAGACCCAGTACTTC. Combining the CDR3 with reference TRBV5-6 and TRBJ2-5 gives the whole variable domain DAGVTQSPTHLIKTRGQQVTLRCSPKSGHDTVSWYQQALGQGPQFIFQYYEEEERQRGNFPDRFSGHQFPNYSSELNVNALLLGDSALYLCASSFRQGSETQYFGPGTRLLVL.

In this sample, this clone turned up a few times. The chain couples TRBV7-8 to TRBJ1-1; no clear D. There are 13 residues in the CDR3. V was clipped by 3 bases and J by 3 bases, with 8 bases between them. CDR1 and CDR2 from the germline V gene are SGHVS and FQNEAQ. The CDR3 spells CASSLGSYTEAFF. CDR3 bases: TGTGCCAGCAGCTTGGGCAGTTACACTGAAGCTTTCTTT.

V and J are TRBV5-5 and TRBJ2-1, with D perhaps TRBD2 (6 bases). V lost 6 bases and J 7 bases, leaving 23 bases between the germline ends. The CDR3 has 16 amino acids. The germline V gene has CDR1 SGHKS and CDR2 YYEKEE (reference sequence). CDR3 nucleotides: TGTGCCAGCATCCCGGTCGCAGGAGGGCGTACTAATGAGCAGTTCTTC. Translation gives CASIPVAGGRTNEQFF.

This clone was detected once. This sequence joins TRBV5-4 and TRBJ2-7; TRBD1 matches at 9 bases. The CDR3 totals 15 residues. CDR1 and CDR2 (germline): SGHNT, YYREEE (reference sequence). With 1 base clipped from V and 5 bases from J, the junction kept 7 bases outside the gene matches. The CDR3 nucleotides are TGTGCCAGCAGCTTGCCGGGACAGGGTTTCCACGAGCAGTACTTC. Amino acid sequence: CASSLPGQGFHEQYF.

This chain joins TRBV29-1 and TRBJ2-7, with 9 nucleotides matching TRBD1. The V gene's germline CDR1 is SQVTM and CDR2 ANQGSEA. The CDR3 totals 13 residues. The V and J ends lost 7 bases and 6 bases, in that order; junction bases with no gene match: 10. This CDR3 reads CSGLLQGASEQYF. DNA of the CDR3: TGCAGCGGCCTTTTACAGGGGGCTAGCGAGCAGTACTTC.

V is TRBV11-2 and J is TRBJ1-1; D ambiguous. Deletions cut 0 bases from V and 6 bases from J, with 8 bases between. This CDR3 is built from 13 residues. Germline values: CDR1 SGHAT, CDR2 FQNNGV. CDR3 sequence reads: CASSLDQVAEAFF. CDR3 DNA: TGTGCCAGCAGCTTAGATCAGGTGGCTGAAGCTTTCTTT.

This clone has just one count. The V call is TRBV18, the J call TRBJ2-7, with D possibly matching TRBD1 (5 bases). V was trimmed by 3 bases and J by 5 bases, leaving 11 bases between them. The germline V gene encodes CDR1 KGHSH and CDR2 LQKENI. The CDR3 length is 13 residues. The DNA for the CDR3 is TGTGCCAGCTCACCTTCAGGGCGCAACGAGCAGTACTTC. Amino acids: CASSPSGRNEQYF.

The rearrangement links TRBV4-1 to TRBJ2-1, with TRBD2 matching 7 bases. CDR1 and CDR2 (germline): MGHRA, YSYEKL. This CDR3 contains 16 residues. With 4 bases clipped from V and 1 base from J, the junction kept 7 bases outside the gene matches. The CDR3 DNA sequence: TGCGCCAGCAGCCCGCGAGCGGGGCTTTCCTACAATGAGCAGTTCTTC. Protein sequence: CASSPRAGLSYNEQFF.

This chain joins TRBV9 and TRBJ1-3; the match to TRBD1 covers 9 bases. This CDR3 has 17 residues. V gave up 3 bases and J gave up 2 bases; unmatched junction bases: 9. CDR1 SGDLS and CDR2 YYNGEE come from the germline V gene. The CDR3 region is CASSAEPGTGPGNTIYF. The CDR3, as DNA: TGTGCCAGCAGCGCAGAACCCGGGACAGGGCCTGGAAACACCATATATTTT.

This sequence joins TRBV25-1 and TRBJ1-1; D is unresolved. The V end was cut by 5 bases, the J end by 5 bases, with 9 bases between. In germline, CDR1 is MGHDK, CDR2 SYGVNS. This CDR3 has 12 residues. The CDR3 reads CASSPGMTEAFF. The CDR3 nucleotides are TGTGCCAGCAGTCCAGGTATGACTGAAGCTTTCTTT.

V and J are TRBV5-1 and TRBJ2-5, with D perhaps matching TRBD1 or TRBD2 (5 bases each). The ends were cut back, 5 bases at V and 3 bases at J, with 11 bases in the middle. This CDR3 has 13 residues. Looked up from germline, CDR1 is SGHRS and CDR2 is YFSETQ. This CDR3 is CASRPGTEETQYF. CDR3 coding DNA: TGCGCCAGCAGACCAGGGACGGAAGAGACCCAGTACTTC.

The V gene is TRBV18, the J gene TRBJ1-1, with D possibly being TRBD1 (5 bases). With 1 base removed from V and 2 bases from J, the gap between germline ends came to 14 bases. This CDR3 contains 16 residues. Germline values: CDR1 KGHSH, CDR2 LQKENI. This CDR3 reads CASSPLGTTGNTEAFF. In DNA, the CDR3 is TGTGCCAGCTCACCACTGGGGACCACCGGAAACACTGAAGCTTTCTTT.

The chain combines TRBV25-1 with TRBJ2-7; weak D call: TRBD1 (7 bases). The CDR3 sequence is 16 residues long. Germline lookup yields CDR1 MGHDK and CDR2 SYGVNS. V shed 4 bases and J shed 2 bases, with 18 bases lying between them. The CDR3, as DNA: TGTGCCAGCAGTGGGTTTGGGCAGGGGGGAACCTACGAGCAGTACTTC. This codes for CASSGFGQGGTYEQYF.

In this sample, this clone turned up once. The chain has TRBV18 and TRBJ2-5; D may correspond to TRBD1 or TRBD2 (6 bases each). From germline, CDR1 is KGHSH and CDR2 LQKENI. This CDR3 has 15 residues. Trimming took 3 bases from V and 7 from J, leaving 18 bases between them. The CDR3 loop reads CASSPHGGLSGTQYF. Written as DNA, the CDR3 is TGTGCCAGCTCACCCCACGGGGGCCTGTCGGGGACCCAGTACTTC.

The V and J genes are TRBV5-4 and TRBJ2-3, with D tentatively TRBD2 (6 bases). Germline CDR1 reads SGHNT; CDR2 reads YYREEE (reference sequence). This CDR3 has 15 amino acids. V lost 4 bases, J lost 0 bases, and 12 bases lay in between. CDR3 amino acids: CASSPQTSSTDTQYF. CDR3 coding DNA: TGTGCCAGCAGCCCGCAGACTAGTAGCACAGATACGCAGTATTTT.

This chain uses TRBV5-1 with TRBJ2-3; D gene ambiguous. Germline lookup yields CDR1 SGHRS and CDR2 YFSETQ. There are 12 residues in the CDR3. V lost 6 bases and J lost 4, with 9 bases in between. The CDR3 region has the DNA TGCGCCAGCAACCACAACGCAGATACGCAGTATTTT. Translation gives CASNHNADTQYF.

CDR3 in amino acids: CASSYGGGELFF. The CDR3 coding sequence is TGTGCCAGCAGTTACGGCGGCGGGGAGCTGTTTTTT. The J gene is TRBJ2-2, the V gene TRBV6-5; D gene uncertain. Trimming left V 2 bases short and J 7 bases short, with 5 bases between. The CDR3 has 12 amino acids. CDR1 and CDR2 (germline): MNHEY, SVGAGI.

The chain joins TRBV5-6 to TRBJ2-7; 7 nucleotides agree with TRBD1. The CDR3 is 15 residues long. V trimming: 3 bases; J trimming: 2 bases; junction bases outside the gene matches: 8. CDR1 SGHDT and CDR2 YYEEEE come from the germline V gene. The CDR3 here is CASSSPGTATYEQYF. CDR3 in DNA: TGTGCCAGCAGCTCTCCAGGGACAGCAACCTACGAGCAGTACTTC.

V is TRBV28 and J is TRBJ1-2; tentatively, D is TRBD1 (5 bases). Germline CDR1 is MDHEN and CDR2 is SYDVKM. CDR3 length equals 13 residues. Trimming took 6 bases from V and 0 from J, leaving 8 bases between them. The CDR3 region is CASRTGANYGYTF. CDR3 DNA: TGTGCCAGCAGAACAGGAGCTAACTATGGCTACACCTTC.